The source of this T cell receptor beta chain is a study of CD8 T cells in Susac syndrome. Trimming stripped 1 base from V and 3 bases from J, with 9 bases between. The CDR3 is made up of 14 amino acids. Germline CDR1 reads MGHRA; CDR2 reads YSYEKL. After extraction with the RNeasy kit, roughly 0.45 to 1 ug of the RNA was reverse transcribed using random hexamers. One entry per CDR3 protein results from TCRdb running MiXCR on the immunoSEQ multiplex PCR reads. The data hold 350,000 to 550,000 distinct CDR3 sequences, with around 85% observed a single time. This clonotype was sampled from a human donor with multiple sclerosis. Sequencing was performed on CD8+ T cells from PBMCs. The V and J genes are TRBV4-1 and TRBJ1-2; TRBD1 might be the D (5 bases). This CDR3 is CASSQAGTHYGYTF. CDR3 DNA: TGCGCCAGCAGCCAAGCCGGGACCCACTATGGCTACACCTTC.